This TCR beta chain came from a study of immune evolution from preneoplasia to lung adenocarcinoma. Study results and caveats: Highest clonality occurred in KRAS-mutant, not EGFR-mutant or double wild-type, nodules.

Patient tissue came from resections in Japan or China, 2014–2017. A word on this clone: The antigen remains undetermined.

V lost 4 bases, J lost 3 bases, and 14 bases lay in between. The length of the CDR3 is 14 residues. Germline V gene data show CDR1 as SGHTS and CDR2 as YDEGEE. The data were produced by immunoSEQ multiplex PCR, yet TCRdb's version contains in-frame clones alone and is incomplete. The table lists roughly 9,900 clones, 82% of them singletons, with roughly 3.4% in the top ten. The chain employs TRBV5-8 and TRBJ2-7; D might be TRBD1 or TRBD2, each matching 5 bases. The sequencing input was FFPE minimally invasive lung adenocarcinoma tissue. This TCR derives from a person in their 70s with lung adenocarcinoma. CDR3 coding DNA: TGTGCCAGCAGCCCGTTGACGGGGCTCTACGAGCAGTACTTC. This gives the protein CASSPLTGLYEQYF.